Listed here are 10 T cell receptor beta chains from one sample, sequenced in a study of cytomegalovirus exposure and HLA in healthy donors. A multiplex PCR was run with 60 Vbeta primers and 13 Jbeta primers. The repertoire was sequenced with immunoSEQ multiplex PCR; TCRdb's copy has only in-frame clones and lacks some. The table records about 170,000 clones, around 78% of them present only once. Specimen: PBMCs. These receptor sequences come from a woman in her 30s in good health and CMV-seropositive.

J is TRBJ2-5 and V is TRBV19, with a possible D match to TRBD2 (7 bases). The CDR3 sequence is 16 residues long. V dropped 3 bases and J dropped 1 base, with 15 bases sitting between them. CDR1 is LNHDA, CDR2 SQIVND, per germline (reference sequence). The CDR3 DNA is TGTGCCAGTAGTATGGGGTCGGGGGGCTCCCAAGAGACCCAGTACTTC. It yields the protein CASSMGSGGSQETQYF. The entire variable domain, with the rest obtained from reference TRBV19 and TRBJ2-5, is as follows: DGGITQSPKYLFRKEGQNVTLSCEQNLNHDAMYWYRQDPGQGLRLIYYSQIVNDFQKGDIAEGYSVSREKKESFPLTVTSAQKNPTAFYLCASSMGSGGSQETQYFGPGTRLLVL.

J is TRBJ1-1 and V is TRBV7-2; D is ambiguous. The CDR3 is 13 residues long. Germline V gives CDR1 SGHTA, CDR2 FQGNSA. V gave up 4 bases and J gave up 2 bases, with 8 bases separating them. CDR3 nucleotides: TGTGCCAGCAGCTACCGGACTAACACTGAAGCTTTCTTT. This codes for CASSYRTNTEAFF.

There are a few counts of this clone. V usage is TRBV19 and J usage is TRBJ2-5; D may be TRBD2 (7 bases). CDR1 LNHDA and CDR2 SQIVND come from the germline V gene (reference sequence). V was pared by 10 bases and J by 5 bases, with 14 bases between. CDR3 length equals 12 residues. DNA of the CDR3: TGTGCCACCAGAGAGGGGGGGGAGACCCAGTACTTC. This translates into CATREGGETQYF.

V and J are TRBV9 and TRBJ2-5, with no clear D. CDR3 length equals 12 residues. CDR1 and CDR2 from the germline V gene are SGDLS and YYNGEE. V was pared by 0 bases and J by 5 bases, with 5 bases between. CDR3 sequence: CASSVGAETQYF. The CDR3 region has the DNA TGTGCCAGCAGCGTAGGGGCGGAGACCCAGTACTTC.

J is TRBJ2-2 and V is TRBV9; D is unclear. The CDR3 length is 15 residues. Trimming stripped 3 bases from V and 6 bases from J, with 15 bases between. Germline V CDR1 and CDR2: SGDLS, YYNGEE. The CDR3: CASSALVPVSGELFF. The CDR3 nucleotides read TGTGCCAGCAGCGCGCTAGTACCCGTCTCCGGGGAGCTGTTTTTT. The whole variable domain, filled in from reference TRBV9 and TRBJ2-2, reads DSGVTQTPKHLITATGQRVTLRCSPRSGDLSVYWYQQSLDQGLQFLIQYYNGEERAKGNILERFSAQQFPDLHSELNLSSLELGDSALYFCASSALVPVSGELFFGEGSRLTVL.

This chain links TRBV2 with TRBJ2-2; weak D call: TRBD1 (5 bases). V dropped 3 bases and J dropped 13 bases, with 12 bases sitting between them. The CDR3 totals 12 residues. In germline, CDR1 is SNHLY, CDR2 FYNNEI. For the CDR3, the DNA is TGTGCCAGCAGTGATCAGGGCGACCGGCTGTTTTTT. It is translated as CASSDQGDRLFF.

This chain uses TRBV4-3 with TRBJ1-4, with 7 bases that match TRBD1. Unmatched junction bases numbered 9, after V lost 4 bases and J lost 7 bases. Germline V CDR1 and CDR2: LGHNA, YSLEER. The CDR3 spans 15 residues. The CDR3 sequence: CASSRQTGMGEKLFF. CDR3 DNA: TGCGCCAGCAGCCGACAGACAGGGATGGGTGAAAAACTGTTTTTT.

The chain couples TRBV6-5 to TRBJ2-1; 11 nucleotides agree with TRBD1. The CDR3 consists of 15 residues. V was pared by 3 bases and J by 8 bases, with 6 bases of the junction left unmatched. Germline-derived CDR1 and CDR2 are MNHEY and SVGAGI. This CDR3 is CASSYGQGAKDEQFF. Written as DNA, the CDR3 is TGTGCCAGCAGTTATGGACAGGGGGCTAAGGATGAGCAGTTCTTC.

DNA for the CDR3: TGCAGCGTTGAGCCCCTCGACGGCAGGGGTGATGAGCAGTTCTTC. This translates into CSVEPLDGRGDEQFF. The gene calls are TRBV29-1 and TRBJ2-1, with D maybe TRBD1 (6 bases). The CDR3 runs to 15 residues. Per germline, CDR1 SQVTM and CDR2 ANQGSEA. V lost 3 bases and J lost 8, with 20 bases in between.

This clone was recorded once. The chain is built from TRBV6-5 and TRBJ1-5, with 7 bases lining up with TRBD1. Germline V gives CDR1 MNHEY, CDR2 SVGAGI. The CDR3 has 13 amino acids. Trimming cost V 9 bases and J 6 bases; bases outside gene matches: 8. The CDR3 region is CASRQGTFQPQHF. In DNA, the CDR3 is TGTGCCAGTCGACAGGGAACGTTTCAGCCCCAGCATTTT.